This T cell receptor (beta chain) was recovered during a study of shared clonotypes between healthy human individuals. Germline loops: CDR1 SGHVS, CDR2 FQNEAQ. The CDR3 runs to 13 residues. V dropped 1 base and J dropped 3 bases, with 7 bases sitting between them. A CD45RA-negative memory subset and a CD45RA+ naive subset were separated from the CD4+ cells. TCRdb keeps only in-frame clones here, not all; method: immunoSEQ multiplex PCR. The table shows a few hundred thousand clones, with over 65% occurring only once. The source material was memory CD4+ T cells sorted from blood. The subset here: CD45RA-negative fraction. The gene calls are TRBV7-8 and TRBJ2-7; no definite D call. The sequence came from a man aged 30-40 years in good health. The CDR3 loop is CASSLDTFYEQYF. DNA of the CDR3: TGTGCCAGCAGCTTAGACACTTTCTACGAGCAGTACTTC.